This is a list of T cell receptor beta chains from one sample in a study of cytomegalovirus exposure and HLA in healthy donors. Profiled with immunoSEQ multiplex PCR; TCRdb holds only in-frame clones, not every one. The sample has approximately 150,000 clones, more than 65% seen once. What was sequenced was PBMCs. The receptors were sampled from a man aged 18 to 29 in good health and CMV-seropositive. Each CDR3 is given without its conserved first and last residue. D genes are given only for firm matches. Size tells how often a clone was seen (once, few, many) or the class of an expanded clone, and some rows leave it out.

d_call v_call clone_size cdr3_aa
. TRBV6-1 few ASSEGGLGDGYT
TRBD1 TRBV9 . ASSLGQGNIQY
TRBD1 TRBV13 once ASSQGAGSSPLH
TRBD1 TRBV6-1 few ASSPTGGALGEAF
. TRBV10-3 . AFSDNTYGNTIY
. TRBV5-1 . ASKLRGGTNEKLF
. TRBV4-1 . ASSQEGEITDTQY
. TRBV7-3 few ASSFTRDTDTQY
. TRBV5-1 . ASSLATGTQY
. TRBV28 . ASSPRRGARTEAF
. TRBV18 . ASSPRRNQGMGNTEAF
TRBD1 TRBV7-2 few ASSSQGGDNSPLH
. TRBV7-8 . ASSLNPRGTQY
. TRBV19 few ASSISELLAKNIQY
TRBD2 TRBV7-8 . ASSSALRQISGGLYNEQF
TRBD1 TRBV7-9 . ASSLPDRGNEQF
. TRBV29-1 . SVRSGGAAKNIQY
TRBD2 TRBV5-1 . ASSLESGGYYNEQF
. TRBV19 . ASSIAAGNYGYT
. TRBV5-4 once ASSLPGAEKLF
TRBD1 TRBV6-1 many ASSQSEDRVTEAF
. TRBV20-1 . SARDRDTQY
. TRBV2 . ASSEARPSVGETQY
. TRBV19 few ASSIGTRLIRSYNEQF
TRBD2 TRBV9 . ASSQRASGTWNEQF
TRBD2 TRBV27 . ASRRGSSTDTQY
TRBD1 TRBV5-4 . ASSLVRQGMEYGYT
. TRBV19 once ASTVSLVGASDTQY
TRBD1 TRBV6-1 . ASSWGTGPQETQY
. TRBV2 . ASKAAKDTQY
TRBD1 TRBV2 . ASSQGQASPLH
TRBD2 TRBV25-1 . ASSESPGGDTDTQY
TRBD1 TRBV15 . ATSREDRGKGGYT
. TRBV6-4 . ASSETGASWGTQY
TRBD2 TRBV2 few ASSERSGANTGELF
TRBD1 TRBV10-3 once AISADRGREPQH
TRBD1 TRBV7-9 few ASSLIPGQGADTQY
TRBD1 TRBV19 . ASSMGQGSAEAF
TRBD1 TRBV29-1 once SAGDSLYGYT
. TRBV19 . ASSTQGSTNTEAF
TRBD2 TRBV4-1 . ASSPGLAGSAPRELF
TRBD1 TRBV15 . ATEDRVNEKLF
. TRBV19 . ASSISRSSGNTIY
. TRBV7-2 . ASSLWSGGNQPQH
TRBD1 TRBV10-3 . AISEFRGLVAMNTEAF
TRBD1 TRBV12-5 . ASGLDGQGTDTQY
. TRBV4-2 . ASSQDGAGTYNEQF
TRBD1 TRBV6-5 few ASSDRGRGAF
. TRBV5-6 . ASSFSDSPSGGYT
. TRBV5-5 . ASSPDSNRDEKLF
TRBD2 TRBV6-1 . ASRLLAGELNEQF
. TRBV25-1 . ASRLGTNTEAF
TRBD2 TRBV4-1 once ASSYSGTSGTGELF